This T cell receptor (beta chain) comes out of a study of cytomegalovirus exposure and HLA in healthy donors. The CDR3 is 16 amino acids. V lost 0 bases to trimming and J lost 3 bases; unmatched junction nucleotides: 1. Per the germline V gene, CDR1 is MGHRA and CDR2 is YSYEKL. Points from the study as a whole: There were over 150 TCR beta chains listed as cytomegalovirus-associated. In vitro testing confirmed three CMV-associated chains as specific for CMV antigens.

PCR involved 60 Vbeta and 13 Jbeta primers. Repertoires were generated with immunoSEQ multiplex PCR, while TCRdb's copy carries only in-frame clones and drops some. The data contain approximately 170,000 clones, 80% to 90% of them singletons. In regard to this clone: Its antigen is unidentified. The same CDR3 can be traced to other DNA sequences in this sample.

The specimen sequenced was PBMCs. The receptor was derived from a male donor in good health and CMV-seronegative. The V and J genes are TRBV4-1 and TRBJ1-5; 11 nucleotides match TRBD1. CDR3 coding DNA: TGCGCCAGCAGCCAAGAGGGACAGGGGGACAATCAGCCCCAGCATTTT. Its translation: CASSQEGQGDNQPQHF.